The entry that follows covers one T cell receptor (beta chain) sequence. In the original analysis: Amplification from reference gene primers served as the basis for estimated nucleated cell counts. The repertoire was sequenced with immunoSEQ multiplex PCR; TCRdb's copy has only in-frame clones and lacks some. The V and J calls and clone size come from that table; D and trimming were worked out from the DNA. The sample shows 110,000 or so clones, over 65% of them seen only once. The entry originates in a study of blood T cell repertoires in COVID-19. Study-wide context: Sources were T cells, B-cell-depleted T cells, or PBMCs; the material itself was cDNA or gDNA.

V was pared by 5 bases and J by 3 bases, with 4 bases between. CDR3 length equals 10 residues. Germline CDR1 reads DFQATT; CDR2 reads SNEGSKA (reference sequence). J is TRBJ2-5 and V is TRBV20-1; no clear D. Input material: peripheral blood. The TCR was taken from a woman in her thirties or forties with acute or convalescent COVID-19. The CDR3 DNA is TGCAGTGCTCACAAAGAGACCCAGTACTTC. The encoded protein is CSAHKETQYF.